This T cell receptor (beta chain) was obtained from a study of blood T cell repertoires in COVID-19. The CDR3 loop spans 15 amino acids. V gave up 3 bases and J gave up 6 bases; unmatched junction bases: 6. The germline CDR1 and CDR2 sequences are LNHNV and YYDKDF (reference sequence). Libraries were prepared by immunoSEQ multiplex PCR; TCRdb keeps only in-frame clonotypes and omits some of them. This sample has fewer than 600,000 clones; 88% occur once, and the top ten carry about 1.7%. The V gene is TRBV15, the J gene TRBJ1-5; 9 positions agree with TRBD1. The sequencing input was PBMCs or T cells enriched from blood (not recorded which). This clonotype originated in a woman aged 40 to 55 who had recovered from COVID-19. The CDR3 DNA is TGTGCCACCAGCAGCGAAACAGGGGGCAGTCAGCCCCAGCATTTT. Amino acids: CATSSETGGSQPQHF.